This T cell receptor beta chain derives from a study of Ad26.COV2.S vaccination and SARS-CoV-2 variants. Study details: The study gave Ad26.COV2.S intramuscularly, once or twice 56 days apart.

Treatment meaning: 15 to 20 received Ad26.COV2.S at low or high dose, single or two shots; roughly five received placebo; per-sample allocation not given. On day 63 after the first injection, vaccine and placebo recipients gave samples. An Ad26 vector expressing Wuhan-strain SARS-CoV-2 spike constituted the vaccine. Data came from immunoSEQ multiplex PCR; TCRdb stores just in-frame clones and leaves some out. Of about 400,000 clones listed, 89% are singletons. CDR3 size: 17 residues. From germline, CDR1 is MGHRA and CDR2 YSYEKL. The ends lost 0 bases at V and 4 bases at J; junction bases unmatched: 11.

The receptor comes from a person between 18 and 65 years old who received the Ad26.COV2.S COVID-19 vaccine or a placebo. Sequenced here: peripheral blood, sampled in a trial of Ad26.COV2.S vaccine versus placebo. This chain connects TRBV4-1 to TRBJ1-2, with TRBD1 matching over 7 bases. The CDR3 coding sequence is TGCGCCAGCAGCCAAGACATTTCAGGGGGGAGAATCTATGGCTACACCTTC. Residues: CASSQDISGGRIYGYTF.